Listed below are T cell receptor beta chains from one sample, sequenced in a study of T cells expressing NK-cell markers. From its re-call of the 5' RACE reads, TCRdb lists each CDR3 protein once, without DNA. The table counts over 250,000 distinct CDR3 sequences; about 4.2% lies in the top ten. Sequenced: blood T cells: a sorted CD56 or NKG2C T cell subset, CD4+ or CD8+ T cells, or bulk PBMC T cells (not recorded which). These TCRs come from a woman between 18 and 75 years old in good health. The CDR3 runs from the conserved cysteine through the conserved F or W.

j_gene	v_gene	CDR3aa
TRBJ2-7	TRBV30	CAWSQGVYEQYF
TRBJ2-1	TRBV20-1	CSGRPHHNEQFF
TRBJ2-3	TRBV7-2	CASSLGGRSSTDTQYF
TRBJ1-4	TRBV4-3	CASSPPAGREKLFF
TRBJ2-5	TRBV5-1	CASSLGASGRKETQYF
TRBJ1-2	TRBV6-6	CASSYGQAYGYTF
TRBJ2-3	TRBV20-1	CSAERGGFQTDTQYF
TRBJ2-5	TRBV12-3/TRBV12-4	CASSLTSLGETQYF
TRBJ2-3	TRBV20-1	CSASRGPSTDTQYF
TRBJ2-1	TRBV4-2	CASRSLAGAYNEQFF
TRBJ1-1	TRBV5-1	CASSLGPGSGTEAFF
TRBJ1-6	TRBV5-1	CASSLHVGAGPNSPLHF
TRBJ2-3	TRBV7-2	CASRRTSAYTDTQYF
TRBJ1-5	TRBV20-1	CSALDPGLTSNQPQHF
TRBJ1-2	TRBV12-3/TRBV12-4	CASSPGLRWTF
TRBJ2-3	TRBV20-1	CSARGELADTQYF
TRBJ2-3	TRBV6-5	CASSYSSRGTSTDTQYF
TRBJ2-1	TRBV6-2/TRBV6-3	CASSYFRDRGNEQFF
TRBJ2-3	TRBV6-2/TRBV6-3	CASSYRLAGTTDTQYF
TRBJ1-2	TRBV10-3	CAISDMRGPNYGYTF
TRBJ1-3	TRBV6-1	CASQTRRGPGNTIYF
TRBJ2-1	TRBV24-1	CATSDRGTAYNEQFF
TRBJ2-1	TRBV4-2	CASSLRRGGDDEQFF
TRBJ2-5	TRBV20-1	CSAGNGTKKETQYF
TRBJ2-5	TRBV9	CASSDGATGWETQYF
TRBJ2-2	TRBV11-3	CASSRSTGELFF
TRBJ2-5	TRBV7-2	CASSTRGSGQETQYF
TRBJ2-5	TRBV11-2	CASSLGLAGGPGDTQYF
TRBJ2-3	TRBV10-2	CASSSRLAGGMLVSSTDTQYF
TRBJ2-3	TRBV7-2	CASSLRQGWTDTQYF
TRBJ2-5	TRBV10-1	CASSESGTTTETQYF
TRBJ1-1	TRBV11-3	CASSPGGGTPNTEAFF
TRBJ2-7	TRBV7-3	CASSSSGYSYEQYF
TRBJ1-5	TRBV20-1	CSARDPVPGEGNQPQHF
TRBJ2-1	TRBV12-3/TRBV12-4	CASSSGAGTAGLGHEQFF
TRBJ2-5	TRBV28	CASRAGGGQETQYF
TRBJ2-2	TRBV6-1	CASSKTSGSNTGELFF
TRBJ2-1	TRBV12-3/TRBV12-4	CASRPTVGEQFF
TRBJ2-5	TRBV7-3	CASSLTGFRETQYF
TRBJ2-3	TRBV20-1	CSAIRGGADTQYF
TRBJ2-1	TRBV4-2	CASSQEGGTGNEQFF
TRBJ1-4	TRBV7-2	CASSLTAYEKLFF
TRBJ2-5	TRBV19	CASSRGGEETQYF
TRBJ2-1	TRBV10-3	CAISAASGIDNEQFF
TRBJ1-5	TRBV12-3/TRBV12-4	CASSSRGDQPQHF
TRBJ2-1	TRBV29-1	CSVEPVANEQFF
TRBJ2-3	TRBV7-8	CASSFGGGNSDTQYF
TRBJ2-5	TRBV12-3/TRBV12-4	CASTYGLAGGAQYF
TRBJ2-1	TRBV7-2	CASSRGGSYNEQFF
TRBJ2-1	TRBV7-2	CASRRGDEQFF
TRBJ2-1	TRBV15	CATSRDGRSSYNEQFF
TRBJ2-1	TRBV14	CASSQSGTQHNEQFF
TRBJ1-1	TRBV7-2	CASSLALAGESTEAFF
TRBJ2-1	TRBV5-1	CASSLTLQGYSYNEQFF